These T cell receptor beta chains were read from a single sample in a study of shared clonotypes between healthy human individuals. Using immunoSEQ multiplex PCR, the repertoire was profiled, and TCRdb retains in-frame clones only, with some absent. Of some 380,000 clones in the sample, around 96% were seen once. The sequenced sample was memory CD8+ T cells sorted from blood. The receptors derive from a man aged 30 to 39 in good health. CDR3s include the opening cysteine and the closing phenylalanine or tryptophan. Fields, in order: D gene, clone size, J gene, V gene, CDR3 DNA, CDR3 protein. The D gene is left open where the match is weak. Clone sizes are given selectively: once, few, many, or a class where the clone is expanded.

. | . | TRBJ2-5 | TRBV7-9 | TGTGCCAGCAGGGGGCAGGAGACCCAGTACTTC | CASRGQETQYF
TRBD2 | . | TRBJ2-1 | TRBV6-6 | TGTGCCAGCAGTTACTCGAGCGGGGGAGCAATCAATGAGCAGTTCTTC | CASSYSSGGAINEQFF
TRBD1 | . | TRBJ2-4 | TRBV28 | TGTGCCAGCAGTCGACAGGGGCTGGCCAAAAACATTCAGTACTTC | CASSRQGLAKNIQYF
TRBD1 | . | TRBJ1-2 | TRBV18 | TGTGCCAGCTCACCAGACAGGGCCGGGTATGGCTACACCTTC | CASSPDRAGYGYTF
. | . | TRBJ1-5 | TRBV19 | TGTGCCAGTACCCCGGTCCCTGGTGGCAATCAGCCCCAGCATTTT | CASTPVPGGNQPQHF
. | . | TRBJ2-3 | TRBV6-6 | TGTGCCAGCGCCTTAATCACCACAGATACGCAGTATTTT | CASALITTDTQYF
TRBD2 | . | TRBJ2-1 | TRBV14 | TGTGCCAGCAGCCAAGGACTAGCGGGAGAGCAGTTCTTC | CASSQGLAGEQFF
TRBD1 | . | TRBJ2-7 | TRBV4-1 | TGCGCCAGCAGCCAGAGACAGGGTACGGACGAGCAGTACTTC | CASSQRQGTDEQYF
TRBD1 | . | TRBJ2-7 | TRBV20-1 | TGCAGTGCTTTCCGACAGGGAGTTTGGTACTTC | CSAFRQGVWYF
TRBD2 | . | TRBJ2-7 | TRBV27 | TGTGCCAGCAGTTTACCCCAGTGCGGGGGGGGGTACGAGCAGTACTTC | CASSLPQCGGGYEQYF
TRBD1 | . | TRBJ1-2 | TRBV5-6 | TGTGCCAGCAGCTTGGCCGACAGGGAGGGCTACACCTTC | CASSLADREGYTF
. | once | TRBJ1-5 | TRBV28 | TGTGCCAGCAGCCCAGGGGATCAGCCCCAGCATTTT | CASSPGDQPQHF
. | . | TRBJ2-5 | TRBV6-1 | TGTGCCAGCAGTGGTGTATCGCGTCATCAAGAGACCCAGTACTTC | CASSGVSRHQETQYF
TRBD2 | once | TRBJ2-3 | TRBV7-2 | TGTGCCAGCAGCTTATTCGGGACTAGTAGCGATACGCAGTATTTT | CASSLFGTSSDTQYF
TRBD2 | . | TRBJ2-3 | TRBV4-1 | TGCGCCAGCAGCCAATCTCCGGGACTAGCGGGAGATACGCAGTATTTT | CASSQSPGLAGDTQYF
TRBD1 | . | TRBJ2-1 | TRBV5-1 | TGCGCCAGCAGCTTGAAAACCGGGACAGGGGGTTACAATGAGCAGTTCTTC | CASSLKTGTGGYNEQFF
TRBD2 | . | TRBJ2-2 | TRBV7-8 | TGTGCCAGCAGCTCGACTAGCGGGAAGAACACCGGGGAGCTGTTTTTT | CASSSTSGKNTGELFF
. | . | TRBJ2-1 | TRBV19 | TGTGCCAGTAGTATGTACGTCTCGGGTGAGCAGTTCTTC | CASSMYVSGEQFF
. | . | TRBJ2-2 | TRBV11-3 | TGTGCCAGCAGCTTAGTCTCCGGGACCGGGGAGCTGTTTTTT | CASSLVSGTGELFF
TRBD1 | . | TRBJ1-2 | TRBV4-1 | TGCGCCAGCAGCCTACCGGGACAGGGGGACTATGGCTACACCTTC | CASSLPGQGDYGYTF
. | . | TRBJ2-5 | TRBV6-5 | TGTGCCAGCAGTTACTCAGGGGGGACCCAGTACTTC | CASSYSGGTQYF
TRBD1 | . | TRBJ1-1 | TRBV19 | TGTGCCAGTAGAAAAGGGACAGGGCAGAACACTGAAGCTTTCTTT | CASRKGTGQNTEAFF
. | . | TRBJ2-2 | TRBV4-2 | TGTGCCAGCAGCCAAGATGCGGCAGGGTTGGGTCCCGGGGAGCTGTTTTTT | CASSQDAAGLGPGELFF
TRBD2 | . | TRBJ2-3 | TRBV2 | TGTGCCAGCAGTGGGACTAGCGGGAGGGCCCTCGCAGATACGCAGTATTTT | CASSGTSGRALADTQYF
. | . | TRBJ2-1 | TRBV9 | TGTGCCAGCAGCGTATCCCTGAGCTCCTACAATGAGCAGTTCTTC | CASSVSLSSYNEQFF
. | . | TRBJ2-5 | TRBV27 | TGTGCCAGCAGTATCAACCCCTTAAGAATGGAGACCCAGTACTTC | CASSINPLRMETQYF
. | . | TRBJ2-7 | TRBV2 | TGTGCCAGCAGGGGGACCACTACCTACGAGCAGTACTTC | CASRGTTTYEQYF
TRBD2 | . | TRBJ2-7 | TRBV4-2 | TGTGCCAGCAGCCAAGCTAGCGGGAGGTACGAGCAGTACTTC | CASSQASGRYEQYF
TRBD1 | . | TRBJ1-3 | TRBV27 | TGTGCCAGCAGTTTATTGGGACAGGGGGCGGAAGGAAACACCATATATTTT | CASSLLGQGAEGNTIYF
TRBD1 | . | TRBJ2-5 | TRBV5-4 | TGTGCCAGCAGCCCCGACAGGGGTGAGACCCAGTACTTC | CASSPDRGETQYF
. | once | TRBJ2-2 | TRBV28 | TGTGCCAGCACTCTACAGAGCACTTACACCGGGGAGCTGTTTTTT | CASTLQSTYTGELFF
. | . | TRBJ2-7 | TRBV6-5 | TGTGCCAGCAGTTACTCGGCAGGAATCGAGCAGTACTTC | CASSYSAGIEQYF
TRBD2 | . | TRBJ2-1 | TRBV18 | TGTGCCAGCTCACCCTCCCTTACTAGCGGGAGCTCCTACAATGAGCAGTTCTTC | CASSPSLTSGSSYNEQFF
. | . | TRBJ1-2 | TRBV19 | TGTGCCAGTATCCGAGACAAGGTGGACTATGGCTACACCTTC | CASIRDKVDYGYTF
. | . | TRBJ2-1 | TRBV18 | TGTGCCAGCTCATATGCGGGATCATCCTACAATGAGCAGTTCTTC | CASSYAGSSYNEQFF
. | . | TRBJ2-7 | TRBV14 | TGTGCCAGCAGCCAAGAAATGGGGTTCTCCTACGAGCAGTACTTC | CASSQEMGFSYEQYF
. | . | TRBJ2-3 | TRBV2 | TGTGCCAGCAGTGCTCTGTATACGCAGTATTTT | CASSALYTQYF
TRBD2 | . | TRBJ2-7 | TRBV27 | TGTGCCAGCAGCCCCGGACTAGCGGGAGCCTACGAGCAGTACTTC | CASSPGLAGAYEQYF
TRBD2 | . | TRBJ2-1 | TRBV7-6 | TGTGCCAGCAGCTTAGATCACGGACTAGCCCGCGATGAGCAGTTCTTC | CASSLDHGLARDEQFF
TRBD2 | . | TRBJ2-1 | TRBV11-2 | TGTGCCAGCAGCTTACGTCCTTCCAGGCTAGCGGGAGTATCTGAGCAGTTCTTC | CASSLRPSRLAGVSEQFF